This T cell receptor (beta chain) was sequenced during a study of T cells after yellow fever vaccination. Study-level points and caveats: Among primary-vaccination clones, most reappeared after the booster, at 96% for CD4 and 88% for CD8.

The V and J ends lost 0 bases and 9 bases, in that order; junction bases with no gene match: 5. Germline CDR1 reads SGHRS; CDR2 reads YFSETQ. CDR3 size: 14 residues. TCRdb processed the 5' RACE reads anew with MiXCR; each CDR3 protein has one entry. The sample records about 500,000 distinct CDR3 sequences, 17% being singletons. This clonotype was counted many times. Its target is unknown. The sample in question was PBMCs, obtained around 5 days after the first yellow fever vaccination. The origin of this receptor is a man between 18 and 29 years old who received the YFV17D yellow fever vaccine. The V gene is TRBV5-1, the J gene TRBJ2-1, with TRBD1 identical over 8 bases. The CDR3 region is CASSLVGQDGEQFF. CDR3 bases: TGCGCCAGCAGCTTGGTGGGACAGGACGGTGAGCAGTTCTTC.